The source of this T cell receptor (beta chain) is a study of T cells in Graves' hyperthyroidism and ophthalmopathy. The overall study: The initial diagnosis was the point when peripheral blood was collected, ahead of any treatment.

This clonotype was recorded many times. Its antigen is still unknown. Isolation of PBMCs was performed on about 10 ml fresh peripheral blood. The study, taken as a whole, reports: Blood also carried most thyroid clonotypes expanded above 0.001. With a median lead of approximately six months before onset, the model predicted ophthalmopathy.

The source material, RNA transcripts, was used to amplify TCR beta CDR3 regions. The study used the HTBI primer set for a first-round RT-PCR of the TCR CDR3. MiXCR was run by TCRdb on the multiplex PCR reads, yielding one entry per CDR3 protein. Of approximately 250,000 distinct CDR3 sequences detected, around 25% appear once; the ten largest clones hold approximately 32%. Deletions cut 1 base from V and 5 bases from J, with 6 bases between. The CDR3 is 14 residues long. This sequence originates from a woman aged 40 to 50 with Graves' ophthalmopathy. This chain joins TRBV12-3 or TRBV12-4 and TRBJ1-6; D is possibly TRBD1 (5 bases). The source material was blood. The CDR3 DNA reads TGTGCCAGCAGTTTAGGGGGGAATAATTCACCCCTCCACTTT. Protein sequence: CASSLGGNNSPLHF.